This T cell receptor beta chain was sequenced during a study of PD-L1 blockade in urothelial cancer. At the level of the study: Blood was evaluated 3 weeks (second dose) and 6 weeks after therapy began.

Trimming removed 2 bases at V and 6 bases at J, with 6 bases between. The CDR3 covers 11 residues. Per the germline V gene, CDR1 is DFQATT and CDR2 is SNEGSKA (reference sequence). Clones were read by immunoSEQ multiplex PCR, and TCRdb kept only the in-frame ones, dropping some. The sample contains about 35,000 clones, roughly 87% of which appear only once. The chain uses TRBV20-1 and TRBJ2-3; no reliable D call. The source was PBMCs, collected around atezolizumab (anti-PD-L1) treatment. The sequence was obtained from a man between 65 and 85 years old with urothelial cancer. CDR3 protein: CSARWADTQYF. Written as DNA, the CDR3 is TGCAGTGCTAGATGGGCGGATACGCAGTATTTT.